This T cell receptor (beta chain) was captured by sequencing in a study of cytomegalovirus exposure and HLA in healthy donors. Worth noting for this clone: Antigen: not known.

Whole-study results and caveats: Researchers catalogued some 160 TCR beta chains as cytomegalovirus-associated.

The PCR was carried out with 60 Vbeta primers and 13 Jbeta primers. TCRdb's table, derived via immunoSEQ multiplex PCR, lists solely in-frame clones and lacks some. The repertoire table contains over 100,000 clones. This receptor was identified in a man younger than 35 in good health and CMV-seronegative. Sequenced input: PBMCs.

CDR3 in DNA: TGTGCCAGCAGTTTAACAGGGGGTGGTGCAACTAATGAAAAACTGTTTTTT. Its protein is CASSLTGGGATNEKLFF. J is TRBJ1-4 and V is TRBV28, with 8 nucleotides matching TRBD1. With 2 bases clipped from V and 0 bases from J, the junction kept 5 bases outside the gene matches. Germline CDR1 reads MDHEN; CDR2 reads SYDVKM. The CDR3 has 17 amino acids. The whole variable domain, filled in from reference TRBV28 and TRBJ1-4, reads DVKVTQSSRYLVKRTGEKVFLECVQDMDHENMFWYRQDPGLGLRLIYFSYDVKMKEKGDIPEGYSVSREKKERFSLILESASTNQTSMYLCASSLTGGGATNEKLFFGSGTQLSVL.